This T cell receptor beta chain was recovered during a study of cytomegalovirus exposure and HLA in healthy donors. 13 Jbeta primers and 60 Vbeta primers were used for the PCR. The method was immunoSEQ multiplex PCR; TCRdb's version includes in-frame clones alone and lacks a portion of them. Among 150,000 to 200,000 clones listed, around three quarters were seen once. This CDR3 is built from 16 residues. Germline V gives CDR1 SNHLY, CDR2 FYNNEI. Trimming removed 6 bases at V and 6 bases at J, with 21 bases between. The receptor was isolated from a woman aged 25 to 39 in good health and CMV-seronegative. The chain is built from TRBV2 and TRBJ1-5; tentatively, D is TRBD1 (5 bases). Sequenced: PBMCs. The CDR3 sequence is CASRGIGTQGGQPQHF. Written as DNA, the CDR3 is TGTGCCAGCAGGGGTATCGGGACCCAGGGAGGTCAGCCCCAGCATTTT.